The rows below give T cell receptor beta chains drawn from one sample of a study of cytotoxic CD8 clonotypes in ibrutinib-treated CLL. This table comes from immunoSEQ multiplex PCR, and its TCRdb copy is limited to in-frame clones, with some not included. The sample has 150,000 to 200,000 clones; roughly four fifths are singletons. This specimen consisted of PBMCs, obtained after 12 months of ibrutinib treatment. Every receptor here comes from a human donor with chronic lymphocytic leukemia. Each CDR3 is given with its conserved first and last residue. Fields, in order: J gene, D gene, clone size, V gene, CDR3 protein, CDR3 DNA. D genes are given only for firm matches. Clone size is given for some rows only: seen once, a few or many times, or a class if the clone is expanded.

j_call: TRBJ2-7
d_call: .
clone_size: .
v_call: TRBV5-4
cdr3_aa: CASRGATYEQYF
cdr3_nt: TGTGCCAGCAGGGGGGCGACCTACGAGCAGTACTTC

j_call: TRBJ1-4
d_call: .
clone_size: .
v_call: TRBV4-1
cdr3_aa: CASSQAATNEKLFF
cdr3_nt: TGCGCCAGCAGCCAAGCAGCAACTAATGAAAAACTGTTTTTT

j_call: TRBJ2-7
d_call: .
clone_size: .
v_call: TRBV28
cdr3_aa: CASSKNGDITYEQYF
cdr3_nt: TGTGCCAGCAGCAAAAACGGGGACATAACCTACGAGCAGTACTTC

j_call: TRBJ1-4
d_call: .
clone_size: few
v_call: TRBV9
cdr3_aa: CASSPRGSSEKLFF
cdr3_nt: TGTGCCAGCAGCCCCAGGGGATCCTCTGAAAAACTGTTTTTT

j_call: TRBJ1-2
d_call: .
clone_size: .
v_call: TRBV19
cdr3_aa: CASERGALGGYTF
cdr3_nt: TGTGCCAGCGAAAGGGGGGCCCTGGGAGGCTACACCTTC

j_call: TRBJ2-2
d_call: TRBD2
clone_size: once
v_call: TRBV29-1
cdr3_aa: CSVVREGQGGELFF
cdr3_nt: TGCAGCGTTGTGCGGGAGGGCCAAGGCGGGGAGCTGTTTTTT

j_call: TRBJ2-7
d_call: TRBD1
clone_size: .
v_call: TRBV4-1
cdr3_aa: CASSQESGTGPPGRYF
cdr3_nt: TGCGCCAGCAGCCAAGAGTCCGGGACAGGCCCCCCGGGTCGGTACTTC

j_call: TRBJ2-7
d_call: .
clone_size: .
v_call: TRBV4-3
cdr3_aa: CASSQEGSAGYEQYF
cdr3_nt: TGCGCCAGCAGCCAAGAGGGCAGCGCAGGTTACGAGCAGTACTTC

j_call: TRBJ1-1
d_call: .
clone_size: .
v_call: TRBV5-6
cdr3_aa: CASSLGQVNTEAFF
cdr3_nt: TGTGCCAGCAGCTTGGGACAGGTTAACACTGAAGCTTTCTTT

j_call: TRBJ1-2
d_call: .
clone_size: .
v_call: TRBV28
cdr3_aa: CASSLGGVRGYTF
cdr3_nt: TGTGCCAGCAGTTTAGGGGGGGTAAGGGGCTACACCTTC

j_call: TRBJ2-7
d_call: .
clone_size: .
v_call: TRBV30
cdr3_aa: CAWIPSRREQYF
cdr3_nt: TGTGCCTGGATCCCCTCCCGGCGCGAGCAGTACTTC